These 26 T cell receptor beta chains were all obtained from the same sample, sequenced in a study of CD8+CD57+ T cells in acquired aplastic anemia. CDR3 and TCR beta VDJ profiling relied on genomic DNA as the template. A single record per CDR3 protein comes from TCRdb applying MiXCR to the reads. The top ten clones hold approximately 44% of a sample with roughly 180,000 distinct CDR3 sequences, about three fifths of them seen once. The sample comprised sorted CD4+, CD8+, or CD8+CD57+ T cells (not recorded which) from PBMCs. All receptors come from a human donor with severe aplastic anemia or a healthy control (not recorded which).

V and J are TRBV25-1 and TRBJ1-4; no reliable D call. With 1 base removed from V and 7 bases from J, the gap between germline ends came to 10 bases. The CDR3 contains 14 residues. Per germline, CDR1 MGHDK and CDR2 SYGVNS. CDR3 DNA sequence: TGTGCCAGCAGTGAATCGTGGAAGTCTGAAAAACTGTTTTTT. The encoded protein is CASSESWKSEKLFF.

This chain uses TRBV20-1 with TRBJ1-2; D gene ambiguous. Germline CDR1 DFQATT, CDR2 SNEGSKA (reference sequence). The CDR3 loop spans 12 amino acids. V was pared by 6 bases and J by 8 bases, with 16 bases between. DNA for the CDR3: TGCAGTGCCACCCCTCAGGCAGGAGGCTACACCTTC. It specifies CSATPQAGGYTF.

The chain employs TRBV9 and TRBJ2-2, with TRBD2 matching over 13 bases. Per germline, CDR1 SGDLS and CDR2 YYNGEE. This CDR3 is 16 amino acids long. Losses at the gene ends were 4 bases for V and 3 bases for J; bases not matched to a gene: 3. The CDR3 nucleotides are TGTGCCAGCAGCACAGGGACTAGCGGGGACACCGGGGAGCTGTTTTTT. As protein: CASSTGTSGDTGELFF. Combining the CDR3 with reference TRBV9 and TRBJ2-2 gives the whole variable domain DSGVTQTPKHLITATGQRVTLRCSPRSGDLSVYWYQQSLDQGLQFLIQYYNGEERAKGNILERFSAQQFPDLHSELNLSSLELGDSALYFCASSTGTSGDTGELFFGEGSRLTVL.

This chain links TRBV4-3 with TRBJ1-2; D not certain. CDR1 LGHNA and CDR2 YSLEER come from the germline V gene. Trimming took 3 bases from V and 6 from J, leaving 5 bases between them. The CDR3 sequence is 11 residues long. CDR3 amino acids: CASSHWDGYTF. For the CDR3, the DNA is TGCGCCAGCAGCCACTGGGATGGCTACACCTTC.

There are many counts of this clonotype. A junction boundary mismatches the germline segment, possibly from a read error. The DNA for the CDR3 is TGCGGGCGGAGGGGGAATTACACTGAAGCTTTCTTT. It specifies CGRRGNYTEAFF. The chain has TRBV6-4 and TRBJ1-1; possible D gene TRBD1, 6 bases. The CDR3 has 12 amino acids. CDR1 MRHNA and CDR2 SNTAGT come from the germline V gene.

V and J are TRBV29-1 and TRBJ1-1; the match to TRBD1 covers 7 bases. CDR1 is SQVTM, CDR2 ANQGSEA, per germline. The CDR3 loop spans 13 amino acids. V shed 7 bases and J 2 bases; nucleotides not matched to a gene: 7. Written as DNA, the CDR3 is TGCAGCGCGCACAGGGGATTAAACACTGAAGCTTTCTTT. Amino acids: CSAHRGLNTEAFF.

In regard to this clonotype: One end of the junction is discordant with germline, which a read error may explain. The V gene is TRBV7-3, the J gene TRBJ2-7; 9 bases are a match to TRBD1. The V gene's germline CDR1 is SGHTA and CDR2 FQGTGA. The CDR3 consists of 15 residues. The CDR3 protein is CASSVTGGASYEQYF. CDR3 sequence (DNA): TGTGCCAGCAGCGTAACAGGGGGCGCGTCCTACGAGCAGTACTTC. Drawing the rest from reference TRBV7-3 and TRBJ2-7, the complete variable domain is GAGVSQTPSNKVTEKGKYVELRCDPISGHTALYWYRQSLGQGPEFLIYFQGTGAADDSGLPNDRFFAVRPEGSVSTLKIQRTERGDSAVYLCASSVTGGASYEQYFGPGTRLTVT.

This clonotype appeared a single time. The chain has TRBV13 and TRBJ1-2; no definite D call. The germline V gene encodes CDR1 PRHDT and CDR2 FYEKMQ (reference sequence). V dropped 6 bases and J dropped 10 bases, with 21 bases sitting between them. The CDR3 consists of 14 residues. CDR3 residues: CASSEAGAFPLYTF. CDR3 in DNA: TGTGCCAGCAGTGAAGCAGGAGCCTTCCCCCTCTACACCTTC.

For this clonotype: Its ends do not fully match the called genes, so a read error is possible. This chain links TRBV7-9 with TRBJ2-1; D is perhaps TRBD1 or TRBD2 (5 bases each). The CDR3 loop spans 15 amino acids. Germline CDR1 and CDR2: SEHNR and FQNEAQ (reference sequence). As DNA, the CDR3 is TGCGCCAGCAGCCAAGGGGACGTCCCATACAATGAGCAGTTCTTC. It translates to CASSQGDVPYNEQFF.

J is TRBJ1-2 and V is TRBV15, with D perhaps matching TRBD1 (5 bases). Germline values: CDR1 LNHNV, CDR2 YYDKDF (reference sequence). Trimming took 4 bases from V and 2 from J, leaving 8 bases between them. CDR3 length: 13 residues. The CDR3 spells CATSIDRNYGYTF. DNA of the CDR3: TGTGCCACCAGCATTGACAGAAACTATGGCTACACCTTC.

This chain links TRBV4-2 with TRBJ1-6; D gene uncertain. The germline V gene encodes CDR1 LGHNA and CDR2 YNFKEQ. Deletions cut 3 bases from V and 0 bases from J, with 12 bases between. This CDR3 has 17 residues. Written as DNA, the CDR3 is TGTGCCAGCAGCCATCGGACGTTGAGCTCCTATAATTCACCCCTCCACTTT. Translating gives CASSHRTLSSYNSPLHF.

The chain joins TRBV7-2 to TRBJ2-5; 15 bases align to TRBD2. The CDR3 is made up of 17 amino acids. Germline V gene data show CDR1 as SGHTA and CDR2 as FQGNSA. After removal of 10 bases from V and 4 bases from J, the junction contained 13 bases not matched to a gene. The CDR3 region has the DNA TGTGCCACCGCTCACGGACTAGCGGGGGGGACGGGAGAGACCCAGTACTTC. Protein product: CATAHGLAGGTGETQYF.

The CDR3 loop reads CASSGGIGQPQHF. The CDR3 DNA reads as TGTGCCAGCAGTGGGGGGATCGGTCAGCCCCAGCATTTT. The chain combines TRBV2 with TRBJ1-5, with D tentatively TRBD1 (5 bases). Germline values: CDR1 SNHLY, CDR2 FYNNEI. V lost 4 bases, J lost 6 bases, and 10 bases lay in between. The CDR3 has 13 amino acids.

This rearrangement joins TRBV12-3 or TRBV12-4 to TRBJ1-2; a possible D gene is TRBD1 (5 bases). V lost 6 bases, J lost 11 bases, and 13 bases lay in between. The CDR3 extends over 11 amino acids. Here the CDR3 DNA reads TGTGCCAGCAGCCTTGGACAAACTTACACCTTC. It yields the protein CASSLGQTYTF.

The chain combines TRBV5-1 with TRBJ1-2; 8 nucleotides agree with TRBD1. V trimming: 1 base; J trimming: 4 bases; junction bases outside the gene matches: 6. Germline V CDR1 and CDR2: SGHRS, YFSETQ. This CDR3 has 15 residues. CDR3 sequence: CASSLRQGSVYGYTF. The DNA of the CDR3 is TGCGCCAGCAGCTTGAGACAGGGGTCCGTCTATGGCTACACCTTC. The full variable domain, with the rest looked up from reference TRBV5-1 and TRBJ1-2, is KAGVTQTPRYLIKTRGQQVTLSCSPISGHRSVSWYQQTPGQGLQFLFEYFSETQRNKGNFPGRFSGRQFSNSRSEMNVSTLELGDSALYLCASSLRQGSVYGYTFGSGTRLTVV.

This chain links TRBV6-5 with TRBJ1-6; D gene uncertain. Germline CDR1 is MNHEY and CDR2 is SVGAGI. V dropped 0 bases and J dropped 7 bases, with 10 bases sitting between them. The CDR3 is 15 amino acids. This chain's CDR3 is CASSYSWQLNSPLHF. The CDR3 DNA follows: TGTGCCAGCAGTTACTCTTGGCAGCTGAATTCACCCCTCCACTTT.

The rearrangement joins TRBV29-1 to TRBJ2-7, with a possible D match to TRBD1 (6 bases). This CDR3 has 13 amino acids. Per the germline V gene, CDR1 is SQVTM and CDR2 is ANQGSEA. Trimming removed 5 bases at V and 3 bases at J, with 14 bases between. CDR3 amino acids: CSVQTGEDYEQYF. The CDR3 coding sequence is TGCAGCGTTCAGACAGGAGAGGACTACGAGCAGTACTTC.

V and J are TRBV7-3 and TRBJ2-5, with D hard to call. V lost 5 bases and J 5 bases, leaving 15 bases between the germline ends. The CDR3 totals 14 residues. Germline CDR1 is SGHTA and CDR2 is FQGTGA. This chain's CDR3 is CASSPVGLGETQYF. The CDR3, as DNA: TGTGCCAGCAGCCCGGTAGGCCTCGGGGAGACCCAGTACTTC.

V is TRBV7-9 and J is TRBJ2-6; D not certain. The CDR3 is 15 amino acids. Per the germline V gene, CDR1 is SEHNR and CDR2 is FQNEAQ (reference sequence). V was trimmed by 6 bases and J by 2 bases, leaving 11 bases between them. In DNA, the CDR3 is TGTGCCAGCAGGCCTTCTGGTGCTGGGGCCAACGTCCTGACTTTC. This sequence encodes CASRPSGAGANVLTF.

The genes are TRBV6-6 and TRBJ1-1; tentatively, D is TRBD1 (6 bases). V shed 6 bases and J shed 0 bases, with 17 bases lying between them. The CDR3 extends over 16 amino acids. Germline lookup yields CDR1 MNHNY and CDR2 SVGAGI (reference sequence). The CDR3 nucleotides are TGTGCCAGCAGCCTACAGGGAGTTAGGATGAACACTGAAGCTTTCTTT. It specifies CASSLQGVRMNTEAFF.

The V and J genes are TRBV29-1 and TRBJ2-5; D may be TRBD2 (5 bases). From germline, CDR1 is SQVTM and CDR2 ANQGSEA. The CDR3 covers 12 residues. Trimming pared 6 bases from V and 5 bases from J, leaving 13 bases between. The CDR3 nucleotides read TGCAGCGTCCTATCTCCGGGGGAGACCCAGTACTTC. Translating gives CSVLSPGETQYF. The whole variable domain, remainder taken from reference TRBV29-1 and TRBJ2-5, is SAVISQKPSRDICQRGTSLTIQCQVDSQVTMMFWYRQQPGQSLTLIATANQGSEATYESGFVIDKFPISRPNLTFSTLTVSNMSPEDSSIYLCSVLSPGETQYFGPGTRLLVL.

The chain employs TRBV19 and TRBJ1-5; weak D call: TRBD1 (5 bases). Germline V gene lookup returns CDR1 LNHDA and CDR2 SQIVND (reference sequence). CDR3 length: 15 amino acids. Trimming removed 7 bases at V and 2 bases at J, with 15 bases between. The CDR3 reads CASNPMGGGNQPQHF. The CDR3 nucleotides read TGTGCCAGTAATCCCATGGGGGGAGGCAATCAGCCCCAGCATTTT.

This sequence joins TRBV5-1 and TRBJ2-7; 8 positions agree with TRBD2. The CDR3 contains 15 residues. V was pared by 4 bases and J by 0 bases, with 6 bases of the junction left unmatched. From germline, CDR1 is SGHRS and CDR2 YFSETQ. As DNA, the CDR3 is TGCGCCAGCAGCCCCGGACTAGCCTCCTCCTACGAGCAGTACTTC. It yields the protein CASSPGLASSYEQYF.

This chain links TRBV10-2 with TRBJ2-2; D remains unclear. Germline V gene lookup returns CDR1 WSHSY and CDR2 SAAADI. This CDR3 spans 11 amino acids. The V end was cut by 4 bases, the J end by 7 bases, with 4 bases between. CDR3 loop: CASSGNGELFF. In nucleotides, the CDR3 is TGCGCCAGCAGTGGGAACGGGGAGCTGTTTTTT.

This clonotype was seen at least ten times. The chain couples TRBV13 to TRBJ2-7; the D call may be TRBD1 or TRBD2 (6 bases each). Germline-derived CDR1 and CDR2 are PRHDT and FYEKMQ (reference sequence). This CDR3 has 13 amino acids. The V end was cut by 3 bases, the J end by 7 bases, with 13 bases between. CDR3 loop: CASSFGGRLEQYF. In DNA form, the CDR3 reads TGTGCCAGCAGCTTTGGGGGGCGCCTTGAGCAGTACTTC.

This clonotype came up a few times. Compared with germline, one end of the junction differs, possibly owing to a read error. The V gene is TRBV2, the J gene TRBJ1-2; D is possibly TRBD1 (6 bases). The CDR3 extends over 13 amino acids. Germline V gives CDR1 SNHLY, CDR2 FYNNEI. The CDR3 protein is CASSYDTGRKLAF. The CDR3 DNA follows: TGTGCCAGCAGCTATGATACAGGGAGGAAGCTTGCCTTC.